This T cell receptor beta chain was recovered during a study of blood T cell repertoires in COVID-19. Sequencing was performed with immunoSEQ multiplex PCR; in TCRdb, only in-frame clones are kept and a portion is missing. The table records over 350,000 clones, around nine tenths of them present only once. The CDR3 loop spans 12 amino acids. The germline CDR1 and CDR2 sequences are MDHEN and SYDVKM. V lost 8 bases and J 5 bases, leaving 12 bases between the germline ends. The chain carries TRBV28 and TRBJ1-1, with D maybe TRBD1 (5 bases). The TCR was taken from a woman aged 30 to 39 with acute or convalescent COVID-19. The sample consisted of peripheral blood. For the CDR3, the DNA is TGTGCCAGCCGATTGACAGATACTGAAGCTTTCTTT. Its protein is CASRLTDTEAFF.